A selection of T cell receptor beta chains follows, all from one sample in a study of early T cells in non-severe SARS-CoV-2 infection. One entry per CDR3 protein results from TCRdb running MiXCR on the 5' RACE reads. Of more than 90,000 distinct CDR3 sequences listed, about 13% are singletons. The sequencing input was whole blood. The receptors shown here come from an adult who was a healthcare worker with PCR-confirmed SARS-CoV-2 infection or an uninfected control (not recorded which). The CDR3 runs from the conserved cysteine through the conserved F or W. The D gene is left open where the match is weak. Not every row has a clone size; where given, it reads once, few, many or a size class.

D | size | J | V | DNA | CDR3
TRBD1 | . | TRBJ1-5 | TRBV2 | TGTGCCAGCTCCGACAGGGTTAGCAATCAGCCCCAGCATTTT | CASSDRVSNQPQHF
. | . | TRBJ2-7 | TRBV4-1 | TGCGCCAGCAGCCAAGTCTTACTCCTACGGCACCCGGAGTACTTC | CASSQVLLLRHPEYF
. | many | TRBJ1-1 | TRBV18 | TGTGCCAGCTCACAAGCTCTGGTCATGAACACTGAAGCTTTCTTT | CASSQALVMNTEAFF
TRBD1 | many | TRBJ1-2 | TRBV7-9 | TGTGCCAGCAGCCTAAAGACAGGGGTCCATGGCTACACCTTC | CASSLKTGVHGYTF
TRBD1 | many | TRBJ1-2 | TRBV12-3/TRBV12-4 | TGTGCCAGCAGAAGGACAGGGAAAGTCTATGGCTACACCTTC | CASRRTGKVYGYTF
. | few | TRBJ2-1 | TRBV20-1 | TGCAGTGCTAGAGATCCCACAGACTACAATGAGCAGTTCTTC | CSARDPTDYNEQFF
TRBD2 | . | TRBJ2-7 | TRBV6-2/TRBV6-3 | TGTGCCAGCAGTTACTCGGGAGGGGCCCCCTACGAGCAGTACTTC | CASSYSGGAPYEQYF
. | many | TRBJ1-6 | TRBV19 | TGTGCCAGTCAGGAAATCTCACCCCTCCACTTT | CASQEISPLHF
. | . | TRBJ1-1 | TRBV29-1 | TGCAGCGTGAGTTCAGGTAGGAGAACTGAAGCTTTCTTT | CSVSSGRRTEAFF
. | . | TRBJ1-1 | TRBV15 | TGTGCCACCACCATGGGACACGATAAGGGCACTGAAGCTTTCTTT | CATTMGHDKGTEAFF
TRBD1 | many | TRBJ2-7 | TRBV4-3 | TGCGCCAGCAGCCAGACCGGGACAGCGTTCTACGAGCAGTACTTC | CASSQTGTAFYEQYF
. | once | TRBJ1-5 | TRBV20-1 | TGCAGTGCTAGGGGGCCCGGTTTGGGCAATCAGCGCCAGCATTTT | CSARGPGLGNQRQHF
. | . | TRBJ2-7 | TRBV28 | TGTGCCAGCAGGGGAGGGCAGTACTTC | CASRGGQYF
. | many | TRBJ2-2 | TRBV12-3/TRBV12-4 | TGTGCCAGCAGTTACGGGAACACCGGGGAGCTGTTTTTT | CASSYGNTGELFF
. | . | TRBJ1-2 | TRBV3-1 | TGTGCCAGCAGCACGCGCTATGGCTACACCTTC | CASSTRYGYTF
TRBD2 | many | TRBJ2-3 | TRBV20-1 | TGCAGTGCTAGGGGGCGGGGGACCCTCACAGATACGCAGTATTTT | CSARGRGTLTDTQYF
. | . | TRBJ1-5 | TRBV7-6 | TGTGCCAGCAGCCCGGGTCTTAGCAATCAGCCCCAGCATTTT | CASSPGLSNQPQHF
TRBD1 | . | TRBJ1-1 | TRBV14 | TGTGCCAGCAGCCATCGGACAGGGGCTGGGGTAAGAACTGAAGCTTTCTTT | CASSHRTGAGVRTEAFF
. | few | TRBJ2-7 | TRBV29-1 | TGCAGCGTTGACGAAAACCCCGGCGAGCAGTACTTC | CSVDENPGEQYF
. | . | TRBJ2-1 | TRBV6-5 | TGTGCCAGCAGTTACAGGGTAAATACCTACAATGAGCAGTTCTTC | CASSYRVNTYNEQFF
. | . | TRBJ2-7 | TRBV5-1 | TGCGCCAGCAGCTCCACCCCAGGGTCCGAGCAGTACTTC | CASSSTPGSEQYF
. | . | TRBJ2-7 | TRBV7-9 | TGTGCCAGCAGCAACCCATCTCGGGAGCAGTACTTC | CASSNPSREQYF
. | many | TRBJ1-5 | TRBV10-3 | TGTGCCATCGGGCGGAACGAGCCCCAGCATTTT | CAIGRNEPQHF
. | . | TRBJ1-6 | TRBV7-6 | TGTGCCAGCAGCTTGGCACTGAGCTCCTATAATTCACCCCTCCACTTT | CASSLALSSYNSPLHF
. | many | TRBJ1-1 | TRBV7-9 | TGTGCCAGCAGCCCGGACCCGAACACTGAAGCTTTCTTT | CASSPDPNTEAFF
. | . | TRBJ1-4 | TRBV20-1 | TGCAGTGCTAGAGTACCGCCAACTAATGAAAAACTGTTTTTT | CSARVPPTNEKLFF
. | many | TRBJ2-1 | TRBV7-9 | TGTGCCAGCATTCGGGACTCAGGTTGGAGTCATGAGCAGTTCTTC | CASIRDSGWSHEQFF
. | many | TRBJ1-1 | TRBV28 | TGTGCCAGCAGTTTAATTCCGGTTGGGGACACTGAAGCTTTCTTT | CASSLIPVGDTEAFF
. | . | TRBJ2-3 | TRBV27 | TGTGCCAGCGGGTTCAAGCGCCCCACAGATACGCAGTATTTT | CASGFKRPTDTQYF
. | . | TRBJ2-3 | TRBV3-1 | TGTGCCAGCAGCCCTATGGAGGGAAGGTTTACAGATACGCAGTATTTT | CASSPMEGRFTDTQYF
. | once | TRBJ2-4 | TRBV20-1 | TGCAGTACTAGACTATCCCAAAACATTCAGTACTTC | CSTRLSQNIQYF
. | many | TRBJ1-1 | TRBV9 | TGTGCCAGCAGCTCCGAGACAGGTGAAGCTTTCTTT | CASSSETGEAFF
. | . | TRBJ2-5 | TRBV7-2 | TGTGCCAGCAGCGGTACAGGGGGGGCCTACCAAGAGACCCAGTACTTC | CASSGTGGAYQETQYF
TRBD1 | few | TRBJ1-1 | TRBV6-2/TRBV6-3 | TGTGCCCATGGACAGGGTCTAACTGAAGCTTTCTTT | CAHGQGLTEAFF
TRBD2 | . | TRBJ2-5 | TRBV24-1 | TGTGCCACCAGCGATACAAATAGCGGGGGGGCCCCAGAGACCCAGTACTTC | CATSDTNSGGAPETQYF
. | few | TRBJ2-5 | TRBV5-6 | TGTGCCAGCAGCTCTTGGCCGACAAATTTGGGGGAGACCCAGTACTTC | CASSSWPTNLGETQYF
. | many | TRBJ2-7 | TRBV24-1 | TGTGCCACCAGTGATCTGGGAGGATACGAGCAGTACTTC | CATSDLGGYEQYF
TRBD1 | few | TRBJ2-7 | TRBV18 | TGTGCCAGCTCACCACCGGGACAGGAAACCTACGAGCAGTACTTC | CASSPPGQETYEQYF
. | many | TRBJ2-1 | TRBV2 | TGTGCCAGCAGTGTACAGGGCTCCTACAATGAGCAGTTCTTC | CASSVQGSYNEQFF
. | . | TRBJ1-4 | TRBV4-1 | TGCGCCAGCAGCCAAGGGATCGCGACTAATGAAAAACTGTTTTTT | CASSQGIATNEKLFF
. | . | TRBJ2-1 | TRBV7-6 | TGTGCCAGCAGCGCCACCGGGGCTGAGCAGTTCTTC | CASSATGAEQFF
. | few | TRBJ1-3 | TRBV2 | TGTGCCAGCCTACGGACGGCTGGAAACACCATATATTTT | CASLRTAGNTIYF
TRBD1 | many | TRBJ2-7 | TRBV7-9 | TGTGCCAGCAGCTACGGACAGGGCTATTACGAGCAGTACTTC | CASSYGQGYYEQYF
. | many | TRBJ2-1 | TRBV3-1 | TGTGCCAGCAGCCAAACGGGGGTTGGTGAGCAGTTCTTC | CASSQTGVGEQFF
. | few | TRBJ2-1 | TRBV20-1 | TGCAGTGCTAAGGGCAATGAGCAGTTCTTC | CSAKGNEQFF